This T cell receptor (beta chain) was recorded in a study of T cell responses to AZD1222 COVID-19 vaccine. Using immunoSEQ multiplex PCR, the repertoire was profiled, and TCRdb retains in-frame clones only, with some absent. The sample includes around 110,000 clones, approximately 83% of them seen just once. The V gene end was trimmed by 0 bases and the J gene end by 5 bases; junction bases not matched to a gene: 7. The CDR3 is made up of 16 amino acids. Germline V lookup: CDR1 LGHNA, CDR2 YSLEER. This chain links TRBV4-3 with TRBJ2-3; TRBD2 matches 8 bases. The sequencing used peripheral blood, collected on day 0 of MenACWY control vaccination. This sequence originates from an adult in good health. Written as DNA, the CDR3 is TGCGCCAGCAGCCAAGATGCGGGACTAGTTGTAGATACGCAGTATTTT. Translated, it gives CASSQDAGLVVDTQYF.